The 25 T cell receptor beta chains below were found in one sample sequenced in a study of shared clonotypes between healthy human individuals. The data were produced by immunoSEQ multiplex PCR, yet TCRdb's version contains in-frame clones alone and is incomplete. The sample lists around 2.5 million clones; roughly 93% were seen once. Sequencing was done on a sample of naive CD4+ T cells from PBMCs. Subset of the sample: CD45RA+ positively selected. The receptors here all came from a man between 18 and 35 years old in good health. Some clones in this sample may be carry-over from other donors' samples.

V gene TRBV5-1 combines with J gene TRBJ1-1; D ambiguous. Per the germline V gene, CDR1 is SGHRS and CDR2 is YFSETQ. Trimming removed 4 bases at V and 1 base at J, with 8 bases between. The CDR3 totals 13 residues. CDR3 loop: CASSAGANTEAFF. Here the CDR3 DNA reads TGCGCCAGCAGCGCGGGTGCGAACACTGAAGCTTTCTTT.

The DNA of the CDR3 is TGTGCCAGCAGTTACGCCCGGAGGCATGAAAAACTGTTTTTT. This gives the protein CASSYARRHEKLFF. The V and J genes are TRBV6-5 and TRBJ1-4; unclear D gene. V was shortened by 2 bases and J by 6 bases, with 10 bases between the two germline ends. This CDR3 comprises 14 residues. CDR1 and CDR2 (germline): MNHEY, SVGAGI.

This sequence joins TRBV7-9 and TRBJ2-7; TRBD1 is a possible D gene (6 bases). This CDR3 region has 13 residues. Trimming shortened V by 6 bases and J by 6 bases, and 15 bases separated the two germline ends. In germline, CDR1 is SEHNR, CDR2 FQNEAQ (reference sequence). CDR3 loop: CASRFSQGSEQYF. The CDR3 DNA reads TGTGCCAGCAGATTTTCACAGGGATCCGAGCAGTACTTC.

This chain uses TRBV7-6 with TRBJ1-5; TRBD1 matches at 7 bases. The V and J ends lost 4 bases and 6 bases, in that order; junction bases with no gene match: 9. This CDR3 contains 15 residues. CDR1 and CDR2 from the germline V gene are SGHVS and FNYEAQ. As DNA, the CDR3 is TGTGCCAGCAGCTCCCTCCCAGGGGGGGCTCAGCCCCAGCATTTT. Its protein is CASSSLPGGAQPQHF.

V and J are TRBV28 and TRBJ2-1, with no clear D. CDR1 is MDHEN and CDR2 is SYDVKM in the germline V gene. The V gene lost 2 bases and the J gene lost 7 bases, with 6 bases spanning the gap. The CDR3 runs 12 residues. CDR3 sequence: CASSLVQNEQFF. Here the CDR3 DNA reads TGTGCCAGCAGTTTAGTGCAAAATGAGCAGTTCTTC. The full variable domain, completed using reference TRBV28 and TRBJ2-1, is DVKVTQSSRYLVKRTGEKVFLECVQDMDHENMFWYRQDPGLGLRLIYFSYDVKMKEKGDIPEGYSVSREKKERFSLILESASTNQTSMYLCASSLVQNEQFFGPGTRLTVL.

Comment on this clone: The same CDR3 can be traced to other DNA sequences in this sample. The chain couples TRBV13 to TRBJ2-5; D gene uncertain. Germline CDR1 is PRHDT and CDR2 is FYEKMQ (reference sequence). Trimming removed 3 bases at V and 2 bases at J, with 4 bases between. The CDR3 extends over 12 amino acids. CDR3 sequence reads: CASSFSQETQYF. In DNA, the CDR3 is TGTGCCAGCAGCTTCAGTCAAGAGACCCAGTACTTC.

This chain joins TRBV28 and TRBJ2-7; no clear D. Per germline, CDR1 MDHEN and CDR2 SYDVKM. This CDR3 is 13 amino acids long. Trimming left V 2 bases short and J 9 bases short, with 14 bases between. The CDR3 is CASSLQNLFRQYF. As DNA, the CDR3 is TGTGCCAGCAGTTTACAAAACCTCTTTCGGCAGTACTTC.

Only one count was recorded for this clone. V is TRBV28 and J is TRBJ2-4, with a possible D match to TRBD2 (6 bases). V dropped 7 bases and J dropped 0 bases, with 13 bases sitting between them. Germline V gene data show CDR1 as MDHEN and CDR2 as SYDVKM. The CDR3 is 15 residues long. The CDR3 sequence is CASNGGSLAKNIQYF. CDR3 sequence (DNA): TGTGCCAGCAATGGGGGGTCCCTAGCCAAAAACATTCAGTACTTC.

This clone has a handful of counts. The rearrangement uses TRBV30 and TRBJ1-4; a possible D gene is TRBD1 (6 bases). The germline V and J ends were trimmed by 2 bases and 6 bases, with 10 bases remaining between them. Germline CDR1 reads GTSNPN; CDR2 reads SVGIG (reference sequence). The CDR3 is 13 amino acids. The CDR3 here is CAWSRGADEKLFF. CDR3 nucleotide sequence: TGTGCCTGGAGTAGGGGGGCAGATGAAAAACTGTTTTTT.

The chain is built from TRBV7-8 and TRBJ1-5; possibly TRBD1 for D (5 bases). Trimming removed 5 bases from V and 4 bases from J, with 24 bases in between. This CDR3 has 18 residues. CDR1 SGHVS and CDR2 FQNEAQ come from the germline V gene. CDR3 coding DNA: TGTGCCAGCAGCCAGGGTCGTGGGCGAAACCAATTAAATCAGCCCCAGCATTTT. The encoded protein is CASSQGRGRNQLNQPQHF.

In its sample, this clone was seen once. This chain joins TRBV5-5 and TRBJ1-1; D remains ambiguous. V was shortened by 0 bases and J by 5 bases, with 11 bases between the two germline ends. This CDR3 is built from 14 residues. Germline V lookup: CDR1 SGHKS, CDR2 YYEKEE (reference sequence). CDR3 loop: CASSLARWVTEAFF. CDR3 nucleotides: TGTGCCAGCAGCTTGGCCAGGTGGGTTACTGAAGCTTTCTTT. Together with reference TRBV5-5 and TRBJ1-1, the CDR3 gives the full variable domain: DAGVTQSPTHLIKTRGQQVTLRCSPISGHKSVSWYQQVLGQGPQFIFQYYEKEERGRGNFPDRFSARQFPNYSSELNVNALLLGDSALYLCASSLARWVTEAFFGQGTRLTVV.

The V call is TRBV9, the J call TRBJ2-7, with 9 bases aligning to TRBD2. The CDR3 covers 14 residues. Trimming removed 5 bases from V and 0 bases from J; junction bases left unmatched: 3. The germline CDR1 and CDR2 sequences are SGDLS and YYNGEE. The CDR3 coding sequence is TGTGCCAGCAGTTTTAGCGGGAGCTCCTACGAGCAGTACTTC. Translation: CASSFSGSSYEQYF.

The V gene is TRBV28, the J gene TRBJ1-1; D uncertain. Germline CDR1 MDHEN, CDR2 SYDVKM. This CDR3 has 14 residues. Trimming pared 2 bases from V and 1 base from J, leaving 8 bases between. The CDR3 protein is CASSLDIRNTEAFF. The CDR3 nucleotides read TGTGCCAGCAGTTTAGACATCAGGAACACTGAAGCTTTCTTT.

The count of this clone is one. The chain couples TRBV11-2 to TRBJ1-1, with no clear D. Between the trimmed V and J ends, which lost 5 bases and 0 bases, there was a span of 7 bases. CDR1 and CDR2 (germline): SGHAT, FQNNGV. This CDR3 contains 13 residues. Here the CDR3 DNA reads TGTGCCAGCAGCGTTAAGTTGAACACTGAAGCTTTCTTT. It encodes CASSVKLNTEAFF.

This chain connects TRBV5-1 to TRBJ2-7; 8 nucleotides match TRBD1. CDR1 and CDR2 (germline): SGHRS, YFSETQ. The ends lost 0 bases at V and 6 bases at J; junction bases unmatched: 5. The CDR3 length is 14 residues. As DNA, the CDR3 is TGCGCCAGCAGCTTGGGGACAGGGAGCGCCGAGCAGTACTTC. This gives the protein CASSLGTGSAEQYF.

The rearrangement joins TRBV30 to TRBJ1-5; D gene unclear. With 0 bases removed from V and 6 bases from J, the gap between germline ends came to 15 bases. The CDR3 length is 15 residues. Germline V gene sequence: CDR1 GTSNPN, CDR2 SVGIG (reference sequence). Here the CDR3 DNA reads TGTGCCTGGAGTGTATATACCCTACCGGCTCAGCCCCAGCATTTT. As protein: CAWSVYTLPAQPQHF.

The CDR3 DNA is TGTGCCAGCATGGAGGAGATGGGCGGGACTGAAGCTTTCTTT. This sequence encodes CASMEEMGGTEAFF. J is TRBJ1-1 and V is TRBV2; D remains unclear. The CDR3 totals 14 residues. Germline V gene data show CDR1 as SNHLY and CDR2 as FYNNEI. V was cut by 7 bases and J by 5 bases, with 17 bases left in between. The variable domain in full, completed from reference TRBV2 and TRBJ1-1, reads EPEVTQTPSHQVTQMGQEVILRCVPISNHLYFYWYRQILGQKVEFLVSFYNNEISEKSEIFDDQFSVERPDGSNFTLKIRSTKLEDSAMYFCASMEEMGGTEAFFGQGTRLTVV.

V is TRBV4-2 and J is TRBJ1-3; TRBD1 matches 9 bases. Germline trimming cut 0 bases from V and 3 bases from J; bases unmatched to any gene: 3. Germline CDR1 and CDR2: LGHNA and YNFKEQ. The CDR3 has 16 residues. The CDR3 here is CASSQDGTGNGNTIYF. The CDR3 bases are TGTGCCAGCAGCCAAGACGGGACAGGGAATGGAAACACCATATATTTT.

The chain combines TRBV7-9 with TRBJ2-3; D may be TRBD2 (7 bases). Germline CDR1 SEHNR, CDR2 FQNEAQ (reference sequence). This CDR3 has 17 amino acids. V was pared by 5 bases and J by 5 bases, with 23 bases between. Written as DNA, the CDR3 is TGTGCCAGCAGCGCCTTTAGGGGGGGGCAATCTGAAGATACGCAGTATTTT. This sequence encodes CASSAFRGGQSEDTQYF. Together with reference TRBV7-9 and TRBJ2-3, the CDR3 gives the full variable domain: DTGVSQNPRHKITKRGQNVTFRCDPISEHNRLYWYRQTLGQGPEFLTYFQNEAQLEKSRLLSDRFSAERPKGSFSTLEIQRTEQGDSAMYLCASSAFRGGQSEDTQYFGPGTRLTVL.

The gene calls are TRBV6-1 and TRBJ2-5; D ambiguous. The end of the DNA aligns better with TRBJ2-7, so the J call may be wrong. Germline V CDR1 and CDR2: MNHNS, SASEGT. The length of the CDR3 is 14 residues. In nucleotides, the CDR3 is TGTGCCAGCAGTGGCCAGCTTGCAGTCTACGAGCAGTACTTC. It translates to CASSGQLAVYEQYF.

The CDR3 reads CASSTPGSAELFF. The CDR3 DNA reads as TGTGCCAGCAGTACCCCTGGGTCCGCGGAGCTGTTTTTT. V is TRBV25-1 and J is TRBJ2-2; unclear D gene. Germline V gene sequence: CDR1 MGHDK, CDR2 SYGVNS. The CDR3 loop spans 13 amino acids. Trimming cost V 5 bases and J 10 bases, with 14 bases left between them.

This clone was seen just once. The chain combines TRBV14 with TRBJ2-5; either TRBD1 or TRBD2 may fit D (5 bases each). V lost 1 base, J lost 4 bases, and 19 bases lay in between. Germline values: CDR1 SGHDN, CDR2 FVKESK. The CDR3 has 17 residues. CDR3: CASSQAWSLQGPETQYF. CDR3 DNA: TGTGCCAGCAGCCAAGCTTGGAGTTTGCAGGGACCAGAGACCCAGTACTTC.

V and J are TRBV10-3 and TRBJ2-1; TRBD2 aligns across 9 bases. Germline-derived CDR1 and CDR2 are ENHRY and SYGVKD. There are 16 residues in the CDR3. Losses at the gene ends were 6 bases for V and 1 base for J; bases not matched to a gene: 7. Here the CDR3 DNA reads TGTGCCATCAGAACCAGACTAGCGGATTCCTACAATGAGCAGTTCTTC. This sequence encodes CAIRTRLADSYNEQFF.

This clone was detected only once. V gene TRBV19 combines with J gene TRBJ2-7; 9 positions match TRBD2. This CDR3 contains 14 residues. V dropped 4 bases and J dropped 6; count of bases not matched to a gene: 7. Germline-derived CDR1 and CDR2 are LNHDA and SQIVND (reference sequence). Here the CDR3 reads CASSRAGGPPEQYF. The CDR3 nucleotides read TGTGCCAGTAGTAGGGCGGGAGGGCCTCCCGAGCAGTACTTC.

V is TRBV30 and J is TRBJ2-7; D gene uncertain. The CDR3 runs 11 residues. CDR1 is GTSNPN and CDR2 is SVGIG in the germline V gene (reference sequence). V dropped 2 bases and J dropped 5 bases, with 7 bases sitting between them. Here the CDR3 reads CAWSPADEQYF. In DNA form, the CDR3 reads TGTGCCTGGAGTCCAGCCGACGAGCAGTACTTC.